The source of this TCR beta chain is a study of blood T cell repertoires in COVID-19. Across the whole study: Samples representing acute and convalescent COVID-19 were sourced from the United States, Italy and Spain. In each case, the material was cDNA or gDNA derived from T cells, B-cell-depleted T cells, or PBMCs.

Source study methods: How many nucleated cells were present was estimated from reference gene primer amplification. The protocol was immunoSEQ multiplex PCR, while the TCRdb copy is restricted to in-frame clones and leaves out a portion. D and trimming were read from the DNA, whereas the V and J calls and clone size are those reported in that table. Of roughly 150,000 clones listed, 80% to 90% are singletons. The sample comprised peripheral blood. This TCR derives from a woman aged 55-69 years with active COVID-19.

The CDR3 DNA is TGCGCCAGCAGCCAAGATGTGCCTCGGACTAGCGGGACTAGGCCCAATGAGCAGTTCTTC. It is translated as CASSQDVPRTSGTRPNEQFF. The V call is TRBV4-1, the J call TRBJ2-1; 12 bases align to TRBD2. The trim removed 0 bases at V and 6 bases at J, leaving 15 bases unmatched. CDR1 and CDR2 (germline): MGHRA, YSYEKL. The CDR3 is 20 residues long.